The next 12 T cell receptor beta chains were all read from a single sample in a study of T cells in localized non-small cell lung cancer. The protocol was immunoSEQ multiplex PCR, while the TCRdb copy is restricted to in-frame clones and leaves out a portion. The repertoire holds roughly 35,000 clones, with approximately 93% as singletons. This material consisted of peripheral blood, taken before any cancer treatment. The receptors here all came from a female donor older than 55 with stage I lung adenocarcinoma.

The V gene is TRBV18, the J gene TRBJ2-5; 8 bases match TRBD2. The CDR3 loop spans 15 amino acids. Germline CDR1 is KGHSH and CDR2 is LQKENI. The V gene end was trimmed by 2 bases and the J gene end by 5 bases; junction bases not matched to a gene: 7. The CDR3 nucleotides are TGTGCCAGCTCACCAGGCGGACTAGCAATTGAGACCCAGTACTTC. Encoded protein: CASSPGGLAIETQYF.

V usage is TRBV30 and J usage is TRBJ1-1, with D hard to call. The length of the CDR3 is 11 residues. From germline, CDR1 is GTSNPN and CDR2 SVGIG (reference sequence). Trimming left V 4 bases short and J 1 base short, with 4 bases between. This CDR3 reads CAWNPNTEAFF. Written as DNA, the CDR3 is TGTGCCTGGAACCCGAACACTGAAGCTTTCTTT. The full variable domain, rest sourced from reference TRBV30 and TRBJ1-1, is SQTIHQWPATLVQPVGSPLSLECTVEGTSNPNLYWYRQAAGRGLQLLFYSVGIGQISSEVPQNLSASRPQDRQFILSSKKLLLSDSGFYLCAWNPNTEAFFGQGTRLTVV.

V gene TRBV10-3 combines with J gene TRBJ1-5; a possible D gene is TRBD1 (5 bases). Deletions cut 3 bases from V and 5 bases from J, with 11 bases between. Germline V gene lookup returns CDR1 ENHRY and CDR2 SYGVKD. CDR3 length: 14 amino acids. The CDR3 spells CAISDREGDQPQHF. DNA of the CDR3: TGTGCCATCAGTGACAGGGAAGGTGATCAGCCCCAGCATTTT.

V usage is TRBV19 and J usage is TRBJ2-7; D not resolved. CDR1 and CDR2 from the germline V gene are LNHDA and SQIVND (reference sequence). The length of the CDR3 is 13 residues. Trimming shortened V by 5 bases and J by 4 bases, and 12 bases separated the two germline ends. The CDR3 sequence: CASSRHSFYEQYV. In DNA, the CDR3 is TGTGCCAGTAGTCGACACAGTTTTTACGAGCAGTACGTC.

The chain uses TRBV28 and TRBJ2-7; the D gene is possibly TRBD1 (7 bases). Germline CDR1 and CDR2: MDHEN and SYDVKM. Trimming shortened V by 2 bases and J by 1 base, and 12 bases separated the two germline ends. The CDR3 runs 15 residues. The CDR3, as DNA: TGTGCCAGCAGTTTAATCCAGGGGGGTTCCTACGAGCAGTACTTC. The encoded protein is CASSLIQGGSYEQYF.

The chain is built from TRBV28 and TRBJ1-2, with a possible D match to TRBD1 (5 bases). The V end lost 3 bases, the J end lost 5 bases, and 10 bases lay between the germline ends. From germline, CDR1 is MDHEN and CDR2 SYDVKM. The CDR3 sequence is 13 residues long. CDR3 residues: CASSLGRGYGYTF. The DNA for the CDR3 is TGTGCCAGCAGTTTGGGTAGGGGTTATGGCTACACCTTC.

The chain uses TRBV21-1 and TRBJ2-7; the table's D call, TRBD2, was not checked against the DNA. TRBV21-1 is flagged as a pseudogene. The CDR3 extends over 19 amino acids. CDR3 region: CASSPRGLAGRWGSYEQYV. Here the CDR3 DNA reads TGTGCCAGCAGCCCGAGGGGACTAGCGGGACGGTGGGGCTCCTACGAGCAGTACGTC.

The chain is built from TRBV30 and TRBJ2-2; the D is unclear. The V gene lost 3 bases and the J gene lost 5 bases, with 10 bases spanning the gap. Germline assignment: CDR1 GTSNPN and CDR2 SVGIG (reference sequence). The CDR3 totals 13 residues. The CDR3 here is CAWRVTSTGELFF. As DNA, the CDR3 is TGTGCCTGGAGGGTCACGAGTACCGGGGAGCTGTTTTTT.

The V call is TRBV6-5, the J call TRBJ1-2, with D possibly matching TRBD1 (5 bases). This CDR3 region has 14 residues. Trimming cost V 2 bases and J 8 bases, with 15 bases left between them. Germline V gives CDR1 MNHEY, CDR2 SVGAGI. The CDR3 protein is CASSYTHRMRGYTF. Written as DNA, the CDR3 is TGTGCCAGCAGTTACACACACAGGATGAGGGGCTACACCTTC.

The chain couples TRBV27 to TRBJ2-2; D possibly corresponds to TRBD2 (5 bases). V was cut by 8 bases and J by 1 base, with 11 bases left in between. The CDR3 loop spans 14 amino acids. CDR1 and CDR2 (germline): MNHEY, SMNVEV (reference sequence). CDR3 nucleotides: TGTGCCAGCTGGGAGTGGAAGAACACCGGGGAGCTGTTTTTT. Protein: CASWEWKNTGELFF.

J is TRBJ2-5 and V is TRBV10-3, with TRBD1 identical over 8 bases. V lost 4 bases to trimming and J lost 6 bases; unmatched junction nucleotides: 10. The germline V gene encodes CDR1 ENHRY and CDR2 SYGVKD. The CDR3 extends over 15 amino acids. In DNA form, the CDR3 reads TGTGCCATCAGTGGGGCAGGGGGCTTCGATCAGACCCAGTACTTC. Amino acid sequence: CAISGAGGFDQTQYF.

The chain links TRBV6-5 to TRBJ2-7, with 8 bases fitting TRBD2. The V and J ends lost 5 bases and 2 bases, in that order; junction bases with no gene match: 5. The CDR3 extends over 14 amino acids. CDR1 MNHEY and CDR2 SVGAGI come from the germline V gene. CDR3: CASSNLAGPYEQYF. In DNA, the CDR3 is TGTGCCAGCAGTAACCTAGCGGGTCCCTACGAGCAGTACTTC.